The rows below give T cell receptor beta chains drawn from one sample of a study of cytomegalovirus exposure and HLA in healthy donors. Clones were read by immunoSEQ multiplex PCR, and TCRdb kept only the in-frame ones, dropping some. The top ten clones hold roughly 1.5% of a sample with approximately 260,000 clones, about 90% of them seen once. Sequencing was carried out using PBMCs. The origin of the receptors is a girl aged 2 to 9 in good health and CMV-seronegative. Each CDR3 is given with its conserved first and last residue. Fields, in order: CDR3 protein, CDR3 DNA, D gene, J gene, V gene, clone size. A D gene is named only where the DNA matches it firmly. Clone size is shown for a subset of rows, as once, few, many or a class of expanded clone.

cdr3_aa: CAISESTGDGYTF; cdr3_nt: TGTGCCATCAGTGAGTCGACAGGGGATGGCTACACCTTC; d_call: TRBD1; j_call: TRBJ1-2; v_call: TRBV10-3; clone_size: .
cdr3_aa: CASSPLTGGDTDTQYF; cdr3_nt: TGTGCCAGCAGTCCTCTAACGGGGGGGGACACAGATACGCAGTATTTT; d_call: TRBD2; j_call: TRBJ2-3; v_call: TRBV27; clone_size: .
cdr3_aa: CASSYTSTDTQYF; cdr3_nt: TGTGCCAGCAGCTACACTAGTACAGATACGCAGTATTTT; d_call: .; j_call: TRBJ2-3; v_call: TRBV7-3; clone_size: .
cdr3_aa: CAISSIQVNTEAFF; cdr3_nt: TGTGCCATCAGTTCAATTCAGGTGAACACTGAAGCTTTCTTT; d_call: .; j_call: TRBJ1-1; v_call: TRBV10-3; clone_size: .
cdr3_aa: CASSPLDRGRAEQFF; cdr3_nt: TGTGCCAGCTCACCTCTGGACAGGGGGCGGGCTGAGCAGTTCTTC; d_call: TRBD1; j_call: TRBJ2-1; v_call: TRBV18; clone_size: .
cdr3_aa: CASSLAVGQSTSGANVLTF; cdr3_nt: TGCGCCAGCAGCTTGGCCGTTGGACAGAGTACCTCTGGGGCCAACGTCCTGACTTTC; d_call: .; j_call: TRBJ2-6; v_call: TRBV5-1; clone_size: .
cdr3_aa: CASSRDWQSGNTIYF; cdr3_nt: TGTGCCAGCAGCCGCGACTGGCAGTCTGGAAACACCATATATTTT; d_call: .; j_call: TRBJ1-3; v_call: TRBV5-4; clone_size: .
cdr3_aa: CASSQVGPYNEQFF; cdr3_nt: TGTGCCAGCAGCCAGGTGGGGCCCTACAATGAGCAGTTCTTC; d_call: .; j_call: TRBJ2-1; v_call: TRBV14; clone_size: .
cdr3_aa: CASSVQGGRPRNHSGANVLTF; cdr3_nt: TGTGCCAGCAGCGTACAGGGCGGGAGACCCAGAAACCACTCTGGGGCCAACGTCCTGACTTTC; d_call: TRBD2; j_call: TRBJ2-6; v_call: TRBV9; clone_size: .
cdr3_aa: CATSETGGRNTEAFF; cdr3_nt: TGTGCCACCAGCGAGACAGGGGGCAGGAACACTGAAGCTTTCTTT; d_call: TRBD1; j_call: TRBJ1-1; v_call: TRBV15; clone_size: .
cdr3_aa: CATSRDQGQFF; cdr3_nt: TGTGCCACCAGCAGAGACCAGGGTCAGTTCTTC; d_call: .; j_call: TRBJ2-1; v_call: TRBV15; clone_size: once
cdr3_aa: CATSRGTGGGTGELFF; cdr3_nt: TGTGCCACCAGCAGAGGGACAGGGGGAGGCACCGGGGAGCTGTTTTTT; d_call: TRBD1; j_call: TRBJ2-2; v_call: TRBV15; clone_size: once
cdr3_aa: CASSWGLPAGELFF; cdr3_nt: TGTGCCAGCAGCTGGGGACTACCGGCCGGGGAGCTGTTTTTT; d_call: TRBD2; j_call: TRBJ2-2; v_call: TRBV6-6; clone_size: once
cdr3_aa: CASSPDRGSYEQYF; cdr3_nt: TGTGCCAGCAGTCCTGACAGGGGCTCCTACGAGCAGTACTTC; d_call: TRBD1; j_call: TRBJ2-7; v_call: TRBV11-2; clone_size: .
cdr3_aa: CASMDRGYTEAFF; cdr3_nt: TGTGCCAGCATGGACAGGGGGTACACTGAAGCTTTCTTT; d_call: TRBD1; j_call: TRBJ1-1; v_call: TRBV7-9; clone_size: .
cdr3_aa: CASSYFPNQPQHF; cdr3_nt: TGTGCCAGCAGTTACTTTCCTAATCAGCCCCAGCATTTT; d_call: .; j_call: TRBJ1-5; v_call: TRBV6-5; clone_size: .
cdr3_aa: CASRKITGTGDSPLHF; cdr3_nt: TGTGCCAGCAGGAAAATAACCGGGACAGGTGATTCACCCCTCCACTTT; d_call: TRBD1; j_call: TRBJ1-6; v_call: TRBV28; clone_size: .
cdr3_aa: CASSFPPAALAGRGDTQYF; cdr3_nt: TGTGCCAGCAGCTTCCCGCCTGCGGCACTAGCGGGTCGGGGAGATACGCAGTATTTT; d_call: TRBD2; j_call: TRBJ2-3; v_call: TRBV5-6; clone_size: .
cdr3_aa: CASSLAPRDYSYEQYF; cdr3_nt: TGTGCCAGCAGCTTAGCACCCCGGGACTACTCCTACGAGCAGTACTTC; d_call: TRBD2; j_call: TRBJ2-7; v_call: TRBV7-8; clone_size: .
cdr3_aa: CASSPAVGARNTEAFF; cdr3_nt: TGTGCCAGCAGCCCCGCCGTGGGGGCTAGGAACACTGAAGCTTTCTTT; d_call: .; j_call: TRBJ1-1; v_call: TRBV11-2; clone_size: .
cdr3_aa: CASSDRRFEQYF; cdr3_nt: TGTGCCAGCTCCGACAGGAGATTCGAGCAGTACTTC; d_call: .; j_call: TRBJ2-7; v_call: TRBV7-8; clone_size: once
cdr3_aa: CASSQGASAEAFF; cdr3_nt: TGCGCCAGCAGCCAAGGGGCGTCAGCTGAAGCTTTCTTT; d_call: .; j_call: TRBJ1-1; v_call: TRBV4-1; clone_size: .
cdr3_aa: CASTSLMGGLGLSNQPQHF; cdr3_nt: TGTGCCAGCACATCTCTTATGGGAGGGTTGGGATTGAGCAATCAGCCCCAGCATTTT; d_call: .; j_call: TRBJ1-5; v_call: TRBV19; clone_size: once
cdr3_aa: CASSQGGRTSSGNTIYF; cdr3_nt: TGCGCCAGCAGCCAAGGGGGCAGGACCTCCTCTGGAAACACCATATATTTT; d_call: .; j_call: TRBJ1-3; v_call: TRBV4-1; clone_size: .
cdr3_aa: CSVLQGLAEAFF; cdr3_nt: TGCAGCGTGTTACAGGGCTTGGCTGAAGCTTTCTTT; d_call: .; j_call: TRBJ1-1; v_call: TRBV29-1; clone_size: .
cdr3_aa: CAWTNETHSGNTIYF; cdr3_nt: TGTGCCTGGACCAATGAGACACACTCTGGAAACACCATATATTTT; d_call: .; j_call: TRBJ1-3; v_call: TRBV30; clone_size: once
cdr3_aa: CASSEELAGAKNIQYF; cdr3_nt: TGCGCCAGCAGTGAAGAACTAGCGGGGGCTAAAAACATTCAGTACTTC; d_call: TRBD2; j_call: TRBJ2-4; v_call: TRBV10-2; clone_size: once
cdr3_aa: CASSTSSAGELFF; cdr3_nt: TGTGCCAGCAGTACTAGCAGCGCCGGGGAGCTGTTTTTT; d_call: .; j_call: TRBJ2-2; v_call: TRBV6-6; clone_size: .
cdr3_aa: CASSIRQSYEQYF; cdr3_nt: TGTGCCAGTAGTATTCGCCAGTCCTACGAGCAGTACTTC; d_call: .; j_call: TRBJ2-7; v_call: TRBV19; clone_size: .
cdr3_aa: CATQEQGTGELFF; cdr3_nt: TGTGCCACGCAGGAGCAGGGCACCGGGGAGCTGTTTTTT; d_call: .; j_call: TRBJ2-2; v_call: TRBV2; clone_size: once
cdr3_aa: CASSPGQGMGEQYF; cdr3_nt: TGTGCCAGCAGCCCGGGACAGGGAATGGGGGAGCAGTACTTC; d_call: TRBD1; j_call: TRBJ2-7; v_call: TRBV6-4; clone_size: .
cdr3_aa: CASSLIGDSYEQYF; cdr3_nt: TGCGCCAGCAGCTTGATAGGGGACTCCTACGAGCAGTACTTC; d_call: .; j_call: TRBJ2-7; v_call: TRBV5-1; clone_size: few
cdr3_aa: CASSGGQEENTDTQYF; cdr3_nt: TGCGCCAGCAGTGGGGGACAGGAGGAGAACACAGATACGCAGTATTTT; d_call: TRBD1; j_call: TRBJ2-3; v_call: TRBV10-1; clone_size: .
cdr3_aa: CASSLDPTSGSQETQYF; cdr3_nt: TGTGCCAGCAGCTTGGACCCGACTAGCGGCTCACAAGAGACCCAGTACTTC; d_call: TRBD2; j_call: TRBJ2-5; v_call: TRBV5-4; clone_size: .
cdr3_aa: CAISGDRIQFF; cdr3_nt: TGTGCCATCAGTGGTGACAGGATCCAATTCTTC; d_call: .; j_call: TRBJ2-1; v_call: TRBV10-3; clone_size: .
cdr3_aa: CASSPSREAPYTQYF; cdr3_nt: TGTGCCAGCAGCCCCTCGCGGGAGGCCCCCTATACGCAGTATTTT; d_call: TRBD2; j_call: TRBJ2-3; v_call: TRBV7-2; clone_size: .
cdr3_aa: CASSLVRPGLAGKNSSYEQYF; cdr3_nt: TGTGCCAGCAGCTTAGTCCGGCCAGGACTAGCGGGCAAAAACAGCTCCTACGAGCAGTACTTC; d_call: TRBD2; j_call: TRBJ2-7; v_call: TRBV7-8; clone_size: .
cdr3_aa: CASSLASVSYEQYF; cdr3_nt: TGTGCCAGCAGCTTAGCGTCCGTTTCCTACGAGCAGTACTTC; d_call: .; j_call: TRBJ2-7; v_call: TRBV7-2; clone_size: .
cdr3_aa: CASSWGGQGNTDTQYF; cdr3_nt: TGTGCCAGCAGCTGGGGGGGACAGGGGAACACAGATACGCAGTATTTT; d_call: TRBD1; j_call: TRBJ2-3; v_call: TRBV5-4; clone_size: .
cdr3_aa: CASSASAGGLSGELFF; cdr3_nt: TGTGCCAGTAGTGCTTCGGCGGGGGGGCTTTCAGGGGAGCTGTTTTTT; d_call: TRBD2; j_call: TRBJ2-2; v_call: TRBV19; clone_size: .
cdr3_aa: CASSEEYRDRVGYTF; cdr3_nt: TGTGCCAGCAGTGAAGAATACCGGGACAGGGTGGGCTACACCTTC; d_call: TRBD1; j_call: TRBJ1-2; v_call: TRBV2; clone_size: .
cdr3_aa: CASSFLATRTDTQYF; cdr3_nt: TGTGCCAGCAGCTTCCTAGCGACCCGCACAGATACGCAGTATTTT; d_call: .; j_call: TRBJ2-3; v_call: TRBV7-2; clone_size: once
cdr3_aa: CASSIQYNEQFF; cdr3_nt: TGTGCCAGTAGTATCCAGTACAATGAGCAGTTCTTC; d_call: .; j_call: TRBJ2-1; v_call: TRBV19; clone_size: .
cdr3_aa: CAITKGTSDTGELFF; cdr3_nt: TGTGCCATCACCAAAGGGACTAGCGATACCGGGGAGCTGTTTTTT; d_call: TRBD2; j_call: TRBJ2-2; v_call: TRBV10-3; clone_size: .
cdr3_aa: CASSETWTGNTEAFF; cdr3_nt: TGTGCCAGCAGTGAGACCTGGACAGGCAACACTGAAGCTTTCTTT; d_call: TRBD1; j_call: TRBJ1-1; v_call: TRBV6-1; clone_size: .
cdr3_aa: CASSLGFGSGGTDTQYF; cdr3_nt: TGTGCCAGCAGCTTAGGGTTTGGTAGCGGGGGCACAGATACGCAGTATTTT; d_call: TRBD2; j_call: TRBJ2-3; v_call: TRBV7-2; clone_size: .
cdr3_aa: CASSPPLDRTSAQYF; cdr3_nt: TGTGCCAGCAGTCCGCCTCTCGACAGGACGTCCGCGCAGTACTTC; d_call: .; j_call: TRBJ2-7; v_call: TRBV28; clone_size: .
cdr3_aa: CAWSVESYTEAFF; cdr3_nt: TGTGCCTGGAGTGTAGAGTCCTACACTGAAGCTTTCTTT; d_call: .; j_call: TRBJ1-1; v_call: TRBV30; clone_size: .
cdr3_aa: CASSLDVSGRAETQYF; cdr3_nt: TGCGCCAGCAGCTTGGACGTTTCGGGCAGGGCAGAGACCCAGTACTTC; d_call: .; j_call: TRBJ2-5; v_call: TRBV5-1; clone_size: once
cdr3_aa: CASSLGLAKNIQYF; cdr3_nt: TGTGCCAGCAGCTTAGGACTAGCCAAAAACATTCAGTACTTC; d_call: .; j_call: TRBJ2-4; v_call: TRBV7-2; clone_size: .
cdr3_aa: CASSLLWGDTEAFF; cdr3_nt: TGTGCCAGCAGCTTACTCTGGGGGGACACTGAAGCTTTCTTT; d_call: .; j_call: TRBJ1-1; v_call: TRBV7-2; clone_size: .
cdr3_aa: CASSEYPGHPTDTQYF; cdr3_nt: TGTGCCAGCAGTGAATACCCGGGACACCCCACAGATACGCAGTATTTT; d_call: .; j_call: TRBJ2-3; v_call: TRBV25-1; clone_size: .
cdr3_aa: CASSQDRVSSTEAFF; cdr3_nt: TGCGCCAGCAGCCAAGACAGGGTTTCGAGCACTGAAGCTTTCTTT; d_call: .; j_call: TRBJ1-1; v_call: TRBV4-1; clone_size: .
cdr3_aa: CASGLTTGFLGYGYTF; cdr3_nt: TGTGCTAGTGGTTTGACGACAGGATTTCTTGGCTATGGCTACACCTTC; d_call: .; j_call: TRBJ1-2; v_call: TRBV12-5; clone_size: .
cdr3_aa: CASSYSTSGTDTQYF; cdr3_nt: TGTGCCAGCAGTTACTCGACTAGCGGCACAGATACGCAGTATTTT; d_call: TRBD2; j_call: TRBJ2-3; v_call: TRBV6-6; clone_size: .
cdr3_aa: CASSEQYF; cdr3_nt: TGTGCCAGCAGCGAGCAGTACTTC; d_call: .; j_call: TRBJ2-7; v_call: TRBV6-1; clone_size: .
cdr3_aa: CASRSRTDNEQFF; cdr3_nt: TGTGCCAGCCGGTCGCGGACTGACAATGAGCAGTTCTTC; d_call: .; j_call: TRBJ2-1; v_call: TRBV6-5; clone_size: .
cdr3_aa: CASSLVAGTNTEAFF; cdr3_nt: TGTGCCAGCAGCTTGGTGGCGGGGACCAACACTGAAGCTTTCTTT; d_call: .; j_call: TRBJ1-1; v_call: TRBV5-4; clone_size: few
cdr3_aa: CASTGGLSYTEAFF; cdr3_nt: TGTGCCAGCACAGGAGGCCTTTCCTACACTGAAGCTTTCTTT; d_call: .; j_call: TRBJ1-1; v_call: TRBV6-1; clone_size: .